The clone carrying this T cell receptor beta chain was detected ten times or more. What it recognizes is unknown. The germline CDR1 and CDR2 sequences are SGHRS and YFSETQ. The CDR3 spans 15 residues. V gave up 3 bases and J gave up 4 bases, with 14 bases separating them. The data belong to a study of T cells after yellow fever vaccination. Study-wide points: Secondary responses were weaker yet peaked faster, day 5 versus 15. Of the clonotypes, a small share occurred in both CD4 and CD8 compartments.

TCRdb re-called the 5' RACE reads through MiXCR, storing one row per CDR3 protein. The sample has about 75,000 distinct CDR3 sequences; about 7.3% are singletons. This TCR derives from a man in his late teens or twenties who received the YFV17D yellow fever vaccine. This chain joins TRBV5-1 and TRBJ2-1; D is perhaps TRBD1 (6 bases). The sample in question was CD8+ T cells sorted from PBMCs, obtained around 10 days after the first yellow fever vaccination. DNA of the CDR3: TGCGCCAGCAGCTCGGCAGGGGCCCTATACAATGAGCAGTTCTTC. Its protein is CASSSAGALYNEQFF.